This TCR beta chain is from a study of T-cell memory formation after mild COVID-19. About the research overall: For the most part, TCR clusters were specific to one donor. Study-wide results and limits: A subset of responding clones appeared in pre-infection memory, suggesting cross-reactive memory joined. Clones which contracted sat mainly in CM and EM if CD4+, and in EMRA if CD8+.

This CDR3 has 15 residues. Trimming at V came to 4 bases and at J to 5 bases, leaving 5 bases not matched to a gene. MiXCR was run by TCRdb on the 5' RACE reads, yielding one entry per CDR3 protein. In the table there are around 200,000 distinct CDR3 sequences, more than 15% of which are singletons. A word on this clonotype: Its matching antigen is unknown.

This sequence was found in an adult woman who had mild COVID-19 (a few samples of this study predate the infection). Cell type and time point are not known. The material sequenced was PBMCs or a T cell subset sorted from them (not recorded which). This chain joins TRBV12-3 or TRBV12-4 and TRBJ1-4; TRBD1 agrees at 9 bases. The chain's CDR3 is CASSYRQGGNEKLFF. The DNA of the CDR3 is TGTGCCAGCAGTTACCGACAGGGGGGGAATGAAAAACTGTTTTTT.